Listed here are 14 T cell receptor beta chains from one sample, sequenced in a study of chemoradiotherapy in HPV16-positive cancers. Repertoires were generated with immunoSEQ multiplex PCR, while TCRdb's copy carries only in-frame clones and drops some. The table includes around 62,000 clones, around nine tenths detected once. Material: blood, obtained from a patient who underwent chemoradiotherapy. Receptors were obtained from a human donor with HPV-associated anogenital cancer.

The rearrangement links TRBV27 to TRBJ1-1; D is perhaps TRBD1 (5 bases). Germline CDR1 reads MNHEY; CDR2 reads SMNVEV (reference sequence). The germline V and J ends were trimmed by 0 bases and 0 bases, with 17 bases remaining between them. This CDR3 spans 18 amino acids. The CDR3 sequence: CASSLSSSGAGMNTEAFF. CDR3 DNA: TGTGCCAGCAGTTTATCGAGTTCCGGGGCAGGGATGAACACTGAAGCTTTCTTT.

The CDR3 region has the DNA TGTGCCAGCAGCCGACAAGGCCTTTCCGACGAGCAGTACTTC. This translates into CASSRQGLSDEQYF. The rearrangement joins TRBV5-5 to TRBJ2-7; D remains ambiguous. The CDR3 loop spans 14 amino acids. Germline V gene lookup returns CDR1 SGHKS and CDR2 YYEKEE (reference sequence). V shed 4 bases and J shed 5 bases, with 16 bases lying between them.

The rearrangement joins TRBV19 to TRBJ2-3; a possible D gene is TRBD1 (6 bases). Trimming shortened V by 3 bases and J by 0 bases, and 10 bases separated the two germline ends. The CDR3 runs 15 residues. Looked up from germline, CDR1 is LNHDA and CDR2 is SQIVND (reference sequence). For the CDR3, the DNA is TGTGCCAGTAGTATTGGCAGGGGTAGCACAGATACGCAGTATTTT. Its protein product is CASSIGRGSTDTQYF.

Here the CDR3 DNA reads TGTGCCTGGAGTGTCGGGGGGCTCCAAGAGACCCAGTACTTC. It encodes CAWSVGGLQETQYF. The J gene is TRBJ2-5, the V gene TRBV30, with a weak D call TRBD2 (7 bases). Per germline, CDR1 GTSNPN and CDR2 SVGIG (reference sequence). The CDR3 covers 14 residues. V lost 0 bases and J 1 base, leaving 9 bases between the germline ends.

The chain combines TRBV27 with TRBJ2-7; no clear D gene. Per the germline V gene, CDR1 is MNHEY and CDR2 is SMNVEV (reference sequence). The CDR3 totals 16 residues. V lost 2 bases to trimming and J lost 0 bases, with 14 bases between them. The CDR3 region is CASSLTAQVNSYEQYF. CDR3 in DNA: TGTGCCAGCAGTTTAACCGCGCAGGTCAACTCCTACGAGCAGTACTTC.

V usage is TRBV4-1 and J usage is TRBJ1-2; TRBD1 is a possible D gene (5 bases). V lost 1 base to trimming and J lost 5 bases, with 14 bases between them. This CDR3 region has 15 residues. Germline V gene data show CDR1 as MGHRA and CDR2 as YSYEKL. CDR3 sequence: CASSQVPQEVYGYTF. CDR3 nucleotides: TGCGCCAGCAGCCAAGTCCCACAGGAAGTTTATGGCTACACCTTC.

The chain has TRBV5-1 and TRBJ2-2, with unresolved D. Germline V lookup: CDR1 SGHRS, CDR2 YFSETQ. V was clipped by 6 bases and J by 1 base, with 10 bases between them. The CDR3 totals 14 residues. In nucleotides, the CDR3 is TGCGCCAGCATCCCCCCTCTGAACACCGGGGAGCTGTTTTTT. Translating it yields CASIPPLNTGELFF.

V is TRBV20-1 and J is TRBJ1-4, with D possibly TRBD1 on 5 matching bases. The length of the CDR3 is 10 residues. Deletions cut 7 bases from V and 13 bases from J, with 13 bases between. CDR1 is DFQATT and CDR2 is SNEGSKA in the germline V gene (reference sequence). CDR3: CSVRGGGLFF. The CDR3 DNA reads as TGCAGTGTAAGAGGCGGGGGACTGTTTTTT.

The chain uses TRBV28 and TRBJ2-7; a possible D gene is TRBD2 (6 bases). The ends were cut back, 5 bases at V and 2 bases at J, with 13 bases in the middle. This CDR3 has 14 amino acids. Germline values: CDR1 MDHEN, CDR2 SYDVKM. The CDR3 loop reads CASSPIGGTYEQYF. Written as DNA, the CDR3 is TGTGCCAGCAGTCCAATAGGAGGGACCTACGAGCAGTACTTC.

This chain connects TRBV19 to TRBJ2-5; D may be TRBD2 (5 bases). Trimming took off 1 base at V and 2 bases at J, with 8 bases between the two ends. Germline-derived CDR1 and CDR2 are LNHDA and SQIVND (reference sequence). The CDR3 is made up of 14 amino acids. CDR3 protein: CASSIGDYQETQYF. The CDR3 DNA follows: TGTGCCAGTAGTATAGGTGACTATCAAGAGACCCAGTACTTC. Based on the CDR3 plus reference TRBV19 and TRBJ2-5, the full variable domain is DGGITQSPKYLFRKEGQNVTLSCEQNLNHDAMYWYRQDPGQGLRLIYYSQIVNDFQKGDIAEGYSVSREKKESFPLTVTSAQKNPTAFYLCASSIGDYQETQYFGPGTRLLVL.

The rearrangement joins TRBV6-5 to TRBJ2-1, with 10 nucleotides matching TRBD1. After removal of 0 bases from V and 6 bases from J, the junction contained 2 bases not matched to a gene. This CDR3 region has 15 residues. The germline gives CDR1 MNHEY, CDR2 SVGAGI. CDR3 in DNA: TGTGCCAGCAGTTACTCCTGGGACAGGGGCAATGAGCAGTTCTTC. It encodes CASSYSWDRGNEQFF.

CDR3 loop: CASRNPGAKNIQYF. The CDR3 DNA follows: TGTGCCAGCAGAAATCCAGGGGCCAAAAACATTCAGTACTTC. The chain uses TRBV6-5 and TRBJ2-4, with D maybe TRBD1 (5 bases). CDR1 and CDR2 from the germline V gene are MNHEY and SVGAGI. The ends were cut back, 6 bases at V and 1 base at J, with 10 bases in the middle. The CDR3 is 14 residues long.

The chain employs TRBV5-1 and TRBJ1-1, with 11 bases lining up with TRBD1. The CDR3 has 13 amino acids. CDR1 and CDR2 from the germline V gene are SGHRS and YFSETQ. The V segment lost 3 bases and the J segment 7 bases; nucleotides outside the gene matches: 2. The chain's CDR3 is CASSWTGGFEAFF. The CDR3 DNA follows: TGCGCCAGCAGCTGGACAGGGGGCTTTGAAGCTTTCTTT.

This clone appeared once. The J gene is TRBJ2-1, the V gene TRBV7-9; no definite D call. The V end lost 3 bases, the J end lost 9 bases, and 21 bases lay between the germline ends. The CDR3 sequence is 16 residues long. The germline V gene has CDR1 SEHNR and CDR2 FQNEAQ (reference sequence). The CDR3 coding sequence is TGTGCCAGCAGCTTCCGTCGAGGACGACCCCCCCCTGAGCAGTTCTTC. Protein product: CASSFRRGRPPPEQFF.